This T cell receptor beta chain was documented in a study of control samples from healthy donors and cancer patients. V gave up 5 bases and J gave up 0 bases; unmatched junction bases: 13. There are 19 residues in the CDR3. CDR1 is LGHDT and CDR2 is YNNKEL in the germline V gene (reference sequence). Sequencing was performed with immunoSEQ multiplex PCR; in TCRdb, only in-frame clones are kept and a portion is missing. The data contain 150,000 to 200,000 clones, around 92% of them singletons. Material for sequencing was blood. V usage is TRBV3-1 (or the pseudogene TRBV3-2) and J usage is TRBJ2-3; 11 bases match TRBD2. The TCR was taken from a woman aged 40-49 years in good health. CDR3 sequence: CASSGPQPLAGGSTDTQYF. Written as DNA, the CDR3 is TGTGCCAGCAGCGGGCCCCAACCTCTAGCGGGGGGTAGCACAGATACGCAGTATTTT.